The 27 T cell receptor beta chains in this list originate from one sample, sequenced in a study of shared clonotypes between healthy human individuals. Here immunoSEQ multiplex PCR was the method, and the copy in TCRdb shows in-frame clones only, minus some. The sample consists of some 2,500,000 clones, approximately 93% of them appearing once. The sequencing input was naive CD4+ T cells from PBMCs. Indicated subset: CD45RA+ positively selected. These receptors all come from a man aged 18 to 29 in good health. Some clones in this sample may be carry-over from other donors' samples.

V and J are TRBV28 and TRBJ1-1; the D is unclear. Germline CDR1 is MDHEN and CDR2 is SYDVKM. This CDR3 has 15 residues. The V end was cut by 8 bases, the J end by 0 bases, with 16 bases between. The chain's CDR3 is CASGKLSGMNTEAFF. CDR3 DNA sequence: TGTGCCAGCGGTAAGCTAAGTGGAATGAACACTGAAGCTTTCTTT.

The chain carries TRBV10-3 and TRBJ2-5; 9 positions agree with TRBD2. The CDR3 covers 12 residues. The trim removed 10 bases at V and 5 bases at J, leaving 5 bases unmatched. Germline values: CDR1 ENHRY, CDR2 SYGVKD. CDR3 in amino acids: CATGLALETQYF. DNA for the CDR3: TGTGCCACGGGACTAGCCCTGGAGACCCAGTACTTC.

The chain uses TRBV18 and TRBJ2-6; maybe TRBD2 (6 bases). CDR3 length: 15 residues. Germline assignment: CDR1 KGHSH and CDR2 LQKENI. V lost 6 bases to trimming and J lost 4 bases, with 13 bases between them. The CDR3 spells CASSPTAGGANVLTF. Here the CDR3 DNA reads TGTGCCAGCTCCCCAACGGCGGGGGGGGCCAACGTCCTGACTTTC.

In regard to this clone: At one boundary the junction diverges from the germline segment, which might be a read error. CDR3 residues: CASSDRTTHNTDAQYF. The CDR3 bases are TGTGCCAGTTCGGACAGGACGACACACAACACAGATGCGCAGTATTTT. The V and J genes are TRBV19 and TRBJ2-3; 7 positions match TRBD1. CDR3 size: 16 residues. From germline, CDR1 is LNHDA and CDR2 SQIVND (reference sequence).

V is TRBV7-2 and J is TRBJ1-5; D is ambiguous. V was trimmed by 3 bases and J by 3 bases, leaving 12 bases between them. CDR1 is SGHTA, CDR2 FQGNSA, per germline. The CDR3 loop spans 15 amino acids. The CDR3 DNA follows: TGTGCCAGCAGCTTGAACCGCGGGCCCAATCAGCCCCAGCATTTT. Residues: CASSLNRGPNQPQHF.

The CDR3 nucleotides read TGTGCCAGTAGTATGTTACCCCCTGGGGCCAACGTCCTGACTTTC. Translating it yields CASSMLPPGANVLTF. The chain employs TRBV19 and TRBJ2-6; D unresolved. The V end lost 3 bases, the J end lost 2 bases, and 8 bases lay between the germline ends. The germline V gene has CDR1 LNHDA and CDR2 SQIVND (reference sequence). The CDR3 has 15 residues.

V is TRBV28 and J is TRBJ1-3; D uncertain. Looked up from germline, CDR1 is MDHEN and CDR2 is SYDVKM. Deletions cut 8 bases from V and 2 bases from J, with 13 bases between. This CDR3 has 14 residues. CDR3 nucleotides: TGTGCCAGCTGGGAGAGCGGGACTGGAAACACCATATATTTT. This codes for CASWESGTGNTIYF.

For the CDR3, the DNA is TGTGCCAGCACCGCTGGGGCGCGGACCTACGAGCAGTACTTC. It specifies CASTAGARTYEQYF. This chain connects TRBV7-2 to TRBJ2-7; a possible D gene is TRBD1 (5 bases). V was clipped by 7 bases and J by 2 bases, with 15 bases between them. Germline values: CDR1 SGHTA, CDR2 FQGNSA. The CDR3 spans 14 residues.

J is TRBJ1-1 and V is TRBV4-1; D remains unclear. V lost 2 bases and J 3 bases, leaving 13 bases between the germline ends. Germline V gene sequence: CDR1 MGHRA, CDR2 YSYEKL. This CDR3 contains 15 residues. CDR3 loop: CASSQIGRLYTEAFF. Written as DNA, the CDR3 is TGCGCCAGCAGCCAAATAGGACGGTTATACACTGAAGCTTTCTTT.

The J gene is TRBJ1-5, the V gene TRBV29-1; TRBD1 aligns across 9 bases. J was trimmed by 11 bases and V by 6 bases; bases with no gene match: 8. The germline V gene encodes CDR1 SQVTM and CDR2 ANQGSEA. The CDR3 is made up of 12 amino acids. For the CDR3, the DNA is TGCAGCGTAACAGGGGGCGGCGGGACCCAGCATTTT. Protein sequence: CSVTGGGGTQHF.

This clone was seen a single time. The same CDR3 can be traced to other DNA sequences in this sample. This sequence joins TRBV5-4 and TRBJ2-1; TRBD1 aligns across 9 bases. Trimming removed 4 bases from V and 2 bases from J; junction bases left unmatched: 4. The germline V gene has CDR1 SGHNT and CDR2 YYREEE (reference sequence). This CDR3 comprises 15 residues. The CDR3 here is CASSLQGAPYNEQFF. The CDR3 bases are TGTGCCAGCAGCCTACAGGGGGCGCCCTACAATGAGCAGTTCTTC.

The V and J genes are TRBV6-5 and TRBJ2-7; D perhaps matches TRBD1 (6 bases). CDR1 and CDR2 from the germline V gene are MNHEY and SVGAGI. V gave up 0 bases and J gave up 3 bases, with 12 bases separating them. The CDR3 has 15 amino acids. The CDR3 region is CASSYSRTEDYEQYF. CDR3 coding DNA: TGTGCCAGCAGTTACTCCAGGACAGAGGACTACGAGCAGTACTTC.

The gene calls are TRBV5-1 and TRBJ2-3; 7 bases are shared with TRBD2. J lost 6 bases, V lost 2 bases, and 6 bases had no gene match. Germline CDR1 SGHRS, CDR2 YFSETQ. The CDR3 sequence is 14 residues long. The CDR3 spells CASSFRTRGDTQYF. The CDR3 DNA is TGCGCCAGCAGCTTTAGGACTAGAGGGGATACGCAGTATTTT.

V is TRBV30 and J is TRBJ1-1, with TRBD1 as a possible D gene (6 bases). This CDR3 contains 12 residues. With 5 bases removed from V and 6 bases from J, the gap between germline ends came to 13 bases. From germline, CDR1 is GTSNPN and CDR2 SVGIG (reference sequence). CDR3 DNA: TGTGCCTGGGATCAACAGGGCGCTGAAGCTTTCTTT. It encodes CAWDQQGAEAFF.

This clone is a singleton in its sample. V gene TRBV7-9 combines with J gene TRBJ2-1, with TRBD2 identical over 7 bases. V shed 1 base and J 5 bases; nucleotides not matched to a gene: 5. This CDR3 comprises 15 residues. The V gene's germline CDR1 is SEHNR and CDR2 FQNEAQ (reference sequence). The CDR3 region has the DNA TGTGCCAGCAGCTTAGAACTAGCGTTTGACAATGAGCAGTTCTTC. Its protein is CASSLELAFDNEQFF. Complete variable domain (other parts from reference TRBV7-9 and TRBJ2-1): DTGVSQNPRHKITKRGQNVTFRCDPISEHNRLYWYRQTLGQGPEFLTYFQNEAQLEKSRLLSDRFSAERPKGSFSTLEIQRTEQGDSAMYLCASSLELAFDNEQFFGPGTRLTVL.

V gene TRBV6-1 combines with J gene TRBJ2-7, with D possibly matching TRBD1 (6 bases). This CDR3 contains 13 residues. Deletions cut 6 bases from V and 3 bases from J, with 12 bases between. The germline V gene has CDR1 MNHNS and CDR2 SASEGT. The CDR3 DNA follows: TGTGCCAGCAGGAGGGGGACACGCTACGAGCAGTACTTC. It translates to CASRRGTRYEQYF.

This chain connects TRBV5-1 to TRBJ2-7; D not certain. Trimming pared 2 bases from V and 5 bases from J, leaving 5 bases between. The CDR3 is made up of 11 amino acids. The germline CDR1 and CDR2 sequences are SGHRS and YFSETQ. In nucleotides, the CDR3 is TGCGCCAGCAGCTTTAACCACGAGCAGTACTTC. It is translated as CASSFNHEQYF.

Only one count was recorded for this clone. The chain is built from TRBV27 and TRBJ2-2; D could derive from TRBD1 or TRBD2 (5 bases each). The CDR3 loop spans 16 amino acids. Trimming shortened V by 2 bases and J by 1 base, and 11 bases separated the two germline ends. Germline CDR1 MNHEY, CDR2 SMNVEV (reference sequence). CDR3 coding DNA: TGTGCCAGCAGTTTAAGAGGGGTGGGGAACACCGGGGAGCTGTTTTTT. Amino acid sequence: CASSLRGVGNTGELFF.

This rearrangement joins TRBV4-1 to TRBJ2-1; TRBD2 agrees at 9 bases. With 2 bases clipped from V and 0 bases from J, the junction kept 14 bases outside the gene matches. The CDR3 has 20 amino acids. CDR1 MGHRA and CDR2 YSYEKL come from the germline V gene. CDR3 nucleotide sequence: TGCGCCAGCAGCCAATACGGGCTAGCGGGATTTTCGAGCTCCTACAATGAGCAGTTCTTC. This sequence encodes CASSQYGLAGFSSSYNEQFF.

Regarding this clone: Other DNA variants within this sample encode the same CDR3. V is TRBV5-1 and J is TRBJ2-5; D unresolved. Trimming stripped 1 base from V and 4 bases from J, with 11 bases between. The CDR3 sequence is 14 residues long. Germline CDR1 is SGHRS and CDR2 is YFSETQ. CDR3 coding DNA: TGCGCCAGCAGCTTGCAAGGCGTGGGAGAGACCCAGTACTTC. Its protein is CASSLQGVGETQYF.

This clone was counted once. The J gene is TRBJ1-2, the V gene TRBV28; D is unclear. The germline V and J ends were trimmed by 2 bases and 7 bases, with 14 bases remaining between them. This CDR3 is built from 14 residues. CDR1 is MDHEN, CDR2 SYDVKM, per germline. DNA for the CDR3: TGTGCCAGCAGTTTAATTATAGGGTTGCTTGGCTACACCTTC. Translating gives CASSLIIGLLGYTF.

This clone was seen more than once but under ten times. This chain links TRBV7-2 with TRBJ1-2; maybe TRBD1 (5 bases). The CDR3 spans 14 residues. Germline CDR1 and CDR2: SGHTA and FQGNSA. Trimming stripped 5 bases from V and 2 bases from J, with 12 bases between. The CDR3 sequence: CASSPSGANYGYTF. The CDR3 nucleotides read TGTGCCAGCAGCCCCTCTGGGGCGAACTATGGCTACACCTTC.

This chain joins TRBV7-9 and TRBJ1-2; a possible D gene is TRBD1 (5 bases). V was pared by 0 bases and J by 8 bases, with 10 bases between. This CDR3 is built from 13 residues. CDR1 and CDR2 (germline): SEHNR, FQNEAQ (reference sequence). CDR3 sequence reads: CASSLAGARGYTF. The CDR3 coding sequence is TGTGCCAGCAGCTTAGCAGGGGCGAGGGGCTACACCTTC. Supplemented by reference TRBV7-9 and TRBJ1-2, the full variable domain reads DTGVSQNPRHKITKRGQNVTFRCDPISEHNRLYWYRQTLGQGPEFLTYFQNEAQLEKSRLLSDRFSAERPKGSFSTLEIQRTEQGDSAMYLCASSLAGARGYTFGSGTRLTVV.

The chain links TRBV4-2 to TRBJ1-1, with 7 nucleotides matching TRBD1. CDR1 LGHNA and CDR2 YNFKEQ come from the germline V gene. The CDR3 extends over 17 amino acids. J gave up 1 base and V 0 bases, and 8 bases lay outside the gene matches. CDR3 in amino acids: CASSQDPPGQTNTEAFF. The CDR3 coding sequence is TGTGCCAGCAGCCAAGACCCACCGGGACAGACGAACACTGAAGCTTTCTTT.

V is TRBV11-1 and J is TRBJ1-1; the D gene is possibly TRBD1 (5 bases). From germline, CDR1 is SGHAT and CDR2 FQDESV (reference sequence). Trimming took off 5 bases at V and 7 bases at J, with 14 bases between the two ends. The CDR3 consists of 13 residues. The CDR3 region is CASSPWGSGEAFF. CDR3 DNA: TGTGCCAGCAGCCCATGGGGCAGCGGTGAAGCTTTCTTT.

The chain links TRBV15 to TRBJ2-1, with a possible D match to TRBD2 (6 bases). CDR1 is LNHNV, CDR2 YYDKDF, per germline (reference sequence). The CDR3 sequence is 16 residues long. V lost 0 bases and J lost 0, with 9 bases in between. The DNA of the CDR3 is TGTGCCACCAGCAGAGATGTCGGGAGCTCCTACAATGAGCAGTTCTTC. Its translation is CATSRDVGSSYNEQFF.

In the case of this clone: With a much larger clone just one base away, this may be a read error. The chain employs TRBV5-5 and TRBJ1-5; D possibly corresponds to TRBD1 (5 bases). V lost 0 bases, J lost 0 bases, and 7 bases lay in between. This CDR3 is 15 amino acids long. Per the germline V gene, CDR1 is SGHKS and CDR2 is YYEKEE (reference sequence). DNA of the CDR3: TGTGCCAGCAGCTTGGAGGGGAATAGCAATCAGCCCCAGCATTTT. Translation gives CASSLEGNSNQPQHF.